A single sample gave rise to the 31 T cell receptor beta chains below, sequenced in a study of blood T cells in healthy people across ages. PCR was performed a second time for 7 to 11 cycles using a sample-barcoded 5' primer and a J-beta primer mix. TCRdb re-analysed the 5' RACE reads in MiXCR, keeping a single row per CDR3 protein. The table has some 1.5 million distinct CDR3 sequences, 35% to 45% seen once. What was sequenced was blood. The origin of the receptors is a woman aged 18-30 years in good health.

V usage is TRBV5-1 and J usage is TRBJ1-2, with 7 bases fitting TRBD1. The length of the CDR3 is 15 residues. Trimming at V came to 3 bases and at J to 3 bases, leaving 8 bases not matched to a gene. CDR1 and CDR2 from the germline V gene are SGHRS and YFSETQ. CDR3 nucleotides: TGCGCCAGCAGCTGGGATCACAGGGGTGACTATGGCTACACCTTC. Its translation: CASSWDHRGDYGYTF.

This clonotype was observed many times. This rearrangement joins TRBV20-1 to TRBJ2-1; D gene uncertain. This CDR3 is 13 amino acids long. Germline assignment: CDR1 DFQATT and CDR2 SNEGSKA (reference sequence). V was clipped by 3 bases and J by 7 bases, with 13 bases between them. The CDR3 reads CSARRGRHNEQFF. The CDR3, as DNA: TGCAGTGCTAGGAGAGGACGCCATAATGAGCAGTTCTTC.

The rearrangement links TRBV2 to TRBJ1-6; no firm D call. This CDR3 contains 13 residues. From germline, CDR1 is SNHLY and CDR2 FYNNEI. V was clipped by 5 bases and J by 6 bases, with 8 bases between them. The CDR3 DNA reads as TGTGCCAGCAGTTATGAGATTAATTCACCCCTCCACTTT. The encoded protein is CASSYEINSPLHF.

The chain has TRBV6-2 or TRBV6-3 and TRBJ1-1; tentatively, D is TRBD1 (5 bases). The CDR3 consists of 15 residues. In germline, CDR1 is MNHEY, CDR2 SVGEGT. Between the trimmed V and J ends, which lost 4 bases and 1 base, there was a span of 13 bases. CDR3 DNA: TGTGCCAGCAGTTCTAGGGACGGTTGGAACACTGAAGCTTTCTTT. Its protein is CASSSRDGWNTEAFF.

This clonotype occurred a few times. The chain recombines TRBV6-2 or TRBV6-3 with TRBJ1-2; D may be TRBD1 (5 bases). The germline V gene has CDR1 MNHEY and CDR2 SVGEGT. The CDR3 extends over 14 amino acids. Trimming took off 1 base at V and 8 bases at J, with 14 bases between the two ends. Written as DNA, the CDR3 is TGTGCCAGCAGTTACTATCCCCAGGGACGGGGCTACACCTTC. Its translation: CASSYYPQGRGYTF.

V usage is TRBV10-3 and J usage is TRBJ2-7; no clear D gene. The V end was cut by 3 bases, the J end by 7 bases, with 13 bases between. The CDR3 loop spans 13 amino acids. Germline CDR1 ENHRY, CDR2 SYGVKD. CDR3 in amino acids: CAISDWQYNEQYF. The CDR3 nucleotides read TGTGCCATCAGTGATTGGCAGTACAATGAGCAGTACTTC.

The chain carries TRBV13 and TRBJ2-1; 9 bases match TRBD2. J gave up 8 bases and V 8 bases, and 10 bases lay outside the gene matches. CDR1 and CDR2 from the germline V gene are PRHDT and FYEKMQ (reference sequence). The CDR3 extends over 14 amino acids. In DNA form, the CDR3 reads TGTGCCAGCCTATCCGGGACTAGCCCCTATGAGCAGTTCTTC. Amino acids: CASLSGTSPYEQFF.

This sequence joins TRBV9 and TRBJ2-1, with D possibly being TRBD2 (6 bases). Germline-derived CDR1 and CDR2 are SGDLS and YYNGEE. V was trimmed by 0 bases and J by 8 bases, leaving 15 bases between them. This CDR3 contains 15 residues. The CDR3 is CASSVEGRNIDEQFF. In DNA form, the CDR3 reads TGTGCCAGCAGCGTAGAGGGGAGGAATATCGATGAGCAGTTCTTC.

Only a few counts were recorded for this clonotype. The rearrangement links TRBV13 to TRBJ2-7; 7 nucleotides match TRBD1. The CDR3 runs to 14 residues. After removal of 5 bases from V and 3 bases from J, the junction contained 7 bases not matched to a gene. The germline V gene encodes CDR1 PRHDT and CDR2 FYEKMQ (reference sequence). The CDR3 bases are TGTGCCAGCAGCACCTGGGACAGACACTACGAGCAGTACTTC. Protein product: CASSTWDRHYEQYF.

This CDR3 reads CASSLEGGVRTDTQYF. DNA for the CDR3: TGTGCCAGCAGCTTGGAAGGGGGCGTACGCACAGATACGCAGTATTTT. This chain links TRBV5-4 with TRBJ2-3, with 7 bases lining up with TRBD1. CDR3 length: 16 residues. V trimming: 0 bases; J trimming: 1 base; junction bases outside the gene matches: 5. Germline CDR1 reads SGHNT; CDR2 reads YYREEE (reference sequence).

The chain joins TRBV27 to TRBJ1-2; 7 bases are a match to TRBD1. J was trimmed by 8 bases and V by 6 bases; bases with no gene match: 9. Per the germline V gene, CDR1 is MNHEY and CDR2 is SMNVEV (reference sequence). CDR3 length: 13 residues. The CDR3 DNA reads TGTGCCAGCAGCCAAACGACAGGGAGAGGCTACACCTTC. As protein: CASSQTTGRGYTF.

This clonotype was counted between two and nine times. CDR3 amino acids: CASSKRLAGYNEQFF. CDR3 DNA: TGTGCCAGCAGTAAAAGACTAGCGGGATACAATGAGCAGTTCTTC. The V gene is TRBV25-1, the J gene TRBJ2-1, with TRBD2 identical over 11 bases. The CDR3 spans 15 residues. V dropped 5 bases and J dropped 4; count of bases not matched to a gene: 4. Germline loops: CDR1 MGHDK, CDR2 SYGVNS.

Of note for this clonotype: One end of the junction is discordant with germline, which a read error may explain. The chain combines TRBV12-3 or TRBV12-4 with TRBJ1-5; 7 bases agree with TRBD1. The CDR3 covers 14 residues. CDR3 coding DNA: TGTGCCAGCAGTTTGGGACAGAACAATCGGCCCCAGCATTTT. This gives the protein CASSLGQNNRPQHF.

The DNA of the CDR3 is TGCGCCAGCAGCCAGGAGGGGAGGGGAAACACCATATATTTT. It encodes CASSQEGRGNTIYF. This chain connects TRBV4-3 to TRBJ1-3, with a weak D call TRBD1 (5 bases). Germline CDR1 is LGHNA and CDR2 is YSLEER. The CDR3 extends over 14 amino acids. With 3 bases removed from V and 4 bases from J, the gap between germline ends came to 10 bases.

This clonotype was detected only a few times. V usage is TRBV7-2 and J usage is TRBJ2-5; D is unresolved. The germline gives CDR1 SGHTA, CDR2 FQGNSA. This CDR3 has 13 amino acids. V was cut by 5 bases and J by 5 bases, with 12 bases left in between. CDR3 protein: CASSVLREETQYF. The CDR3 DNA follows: TGTGCCAGCAGCGTACTCAGAGAGGAGACCCAGTACTTC.

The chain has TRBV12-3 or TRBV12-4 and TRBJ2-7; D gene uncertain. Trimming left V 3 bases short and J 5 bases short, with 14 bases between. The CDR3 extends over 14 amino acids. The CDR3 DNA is TGTGCCAGCAGTTTGGACGGAATTGGGGACGAGCAGTACTTC. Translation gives CASSLDGIGDEQYF.

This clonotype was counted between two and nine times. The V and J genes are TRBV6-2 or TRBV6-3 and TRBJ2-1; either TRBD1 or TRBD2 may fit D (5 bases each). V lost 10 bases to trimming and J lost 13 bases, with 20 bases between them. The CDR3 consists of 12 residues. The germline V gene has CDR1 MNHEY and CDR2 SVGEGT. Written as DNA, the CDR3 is TGTGCCACCCAAACCGGGGCAAAGACCCAGTTCTTC. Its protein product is CATQTGAKTQFF.

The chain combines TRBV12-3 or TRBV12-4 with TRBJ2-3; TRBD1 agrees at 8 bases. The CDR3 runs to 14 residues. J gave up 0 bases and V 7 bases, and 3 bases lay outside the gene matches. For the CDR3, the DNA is TGTGCCAGCATTAACAGGGGGAGCACAGATACGCAGTATTTT. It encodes CASINRGSTDTQYF.

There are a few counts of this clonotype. The CDR3 region is CASGFGNLGDEQYF. The CDR3 DNA reads TGTGCCAGCGGATTCGGTAATCTTGGGGATGAGCAGTACTTC. This chain joins TRBV6-4 and TRBJ2-5; D call uncertain. CDR1 and CDR2 (germline): MRHNA, SNTAGT. The CDR3 has 14 residues. The germline V and J ends were trimmed by 8 bases and 11 bases, with 24 bases remaining between them.

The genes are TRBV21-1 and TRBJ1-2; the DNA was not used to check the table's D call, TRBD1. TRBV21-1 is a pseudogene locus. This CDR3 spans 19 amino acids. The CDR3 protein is CASSPRRGRATVPNYGYTF. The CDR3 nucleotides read TGTGCCAGCAGCCCGAGGAGGGGCAGGGCAACCGTACCTAACTATGGCTACACCTTC.

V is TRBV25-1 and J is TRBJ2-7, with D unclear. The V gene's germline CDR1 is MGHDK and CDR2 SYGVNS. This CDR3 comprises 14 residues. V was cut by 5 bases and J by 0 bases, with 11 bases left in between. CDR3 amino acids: CASSNPGSSYEQYF. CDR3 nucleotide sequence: TGTGCCAGCAGTAACCCTGGGTCCTCCTACGAGCAGTACTTC.

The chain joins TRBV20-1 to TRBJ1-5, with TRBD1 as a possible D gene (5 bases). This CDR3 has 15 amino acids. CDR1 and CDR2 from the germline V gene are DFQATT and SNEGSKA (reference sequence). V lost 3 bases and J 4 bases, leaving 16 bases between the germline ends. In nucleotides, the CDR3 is TGCAGTGCTAGGTTGTCTGGGGGGTTAAATCAGCCCCAGCATTTT. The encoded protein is CSARLSGGLNQPQHF.

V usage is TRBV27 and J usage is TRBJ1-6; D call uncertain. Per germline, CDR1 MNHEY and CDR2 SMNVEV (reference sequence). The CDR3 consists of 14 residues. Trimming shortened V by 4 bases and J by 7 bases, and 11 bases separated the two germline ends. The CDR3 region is CASSYPATNSPLHF. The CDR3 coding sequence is TGTGCCAGCAGTTACCCGGCGACAAATTCACCCCTCCACTTT.

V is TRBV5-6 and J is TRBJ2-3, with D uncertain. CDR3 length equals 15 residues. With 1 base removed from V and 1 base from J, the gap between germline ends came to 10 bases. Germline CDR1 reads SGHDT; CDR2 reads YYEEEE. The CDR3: CASSLKLYGTDTQYF. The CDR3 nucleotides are TGTGCCAGCAGCTTGAAGCTTTATGGCACAGATACGCAGTATTTT.

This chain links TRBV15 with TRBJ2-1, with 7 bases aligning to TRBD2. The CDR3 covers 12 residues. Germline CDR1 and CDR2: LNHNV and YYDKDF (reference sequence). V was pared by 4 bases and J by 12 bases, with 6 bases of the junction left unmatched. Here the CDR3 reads CATSNLGTTQFF. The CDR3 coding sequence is TGTGCCACCAGCAACCTAGGGACTACGCAGTTCTTC.

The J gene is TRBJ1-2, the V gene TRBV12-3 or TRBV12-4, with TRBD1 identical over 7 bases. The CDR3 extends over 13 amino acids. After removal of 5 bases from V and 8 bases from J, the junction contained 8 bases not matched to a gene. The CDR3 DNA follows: TGTGCCAGCAGTGGGACAGTCATCTGCGGCTACACCTTC. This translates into CASSGTVICGYTF.

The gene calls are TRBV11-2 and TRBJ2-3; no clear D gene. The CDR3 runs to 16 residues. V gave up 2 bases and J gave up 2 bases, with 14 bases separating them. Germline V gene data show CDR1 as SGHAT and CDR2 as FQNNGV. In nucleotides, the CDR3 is TGTGCCAGCAGCTTAATCGGGCCCAGGTTCACAGATACGCAGTATTTT. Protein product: CASSLIGPRFTDTQYF.

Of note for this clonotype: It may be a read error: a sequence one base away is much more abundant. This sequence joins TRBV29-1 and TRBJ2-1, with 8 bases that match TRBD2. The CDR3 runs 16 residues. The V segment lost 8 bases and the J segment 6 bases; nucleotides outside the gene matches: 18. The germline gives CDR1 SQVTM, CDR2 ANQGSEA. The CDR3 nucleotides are TGCAGCTTCCGAACCAGAGCGGGAGTAATCCTCAATGAGCAGTTCTTC. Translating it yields CSFRTRAGVILNEQFF.

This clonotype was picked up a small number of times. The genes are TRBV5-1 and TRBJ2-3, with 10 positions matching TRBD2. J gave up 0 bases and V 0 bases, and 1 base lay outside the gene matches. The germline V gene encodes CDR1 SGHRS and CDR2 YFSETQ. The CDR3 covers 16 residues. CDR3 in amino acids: CASSLATSGSTDTQYF. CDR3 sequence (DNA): TGCGCCAGCAGCTTGGCGACTAGCGGGAGCACAGATACGCAGTATTTT. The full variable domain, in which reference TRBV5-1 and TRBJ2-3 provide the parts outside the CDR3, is KAGVTQTPRYLIKTRGQQVTLSCSPISGHRSVSWYQQTPGQGLQFLFEYFSETQRNKGNFPGRFSGRQFSNSRSEMNVSTLELGDSALYLCASSLATSGSTDTQYFGPGTRLTVL.

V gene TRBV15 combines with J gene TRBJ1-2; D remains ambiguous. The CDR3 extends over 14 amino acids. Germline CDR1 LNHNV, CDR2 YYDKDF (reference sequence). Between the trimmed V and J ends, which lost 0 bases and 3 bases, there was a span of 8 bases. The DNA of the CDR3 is TGTGCCACCAGCAGAGATGGCACAGACTATGGCTACACCTTC. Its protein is CATSRDGTDYGYTF.

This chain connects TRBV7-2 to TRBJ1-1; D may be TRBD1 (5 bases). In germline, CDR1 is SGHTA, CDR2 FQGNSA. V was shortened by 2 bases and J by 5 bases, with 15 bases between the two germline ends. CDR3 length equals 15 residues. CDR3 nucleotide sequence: TGTGCCAGCAGCTTAAAGCGGGGCTCGGGGACTGAAGCTTTCTTT. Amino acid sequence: CASSLKRGSGTEAFF. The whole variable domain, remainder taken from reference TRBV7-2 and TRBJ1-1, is GAGVSQSPSNKVTEKGKDVELRCDPISGHTALYWYRQSLGQGLEFLIYFQGNSAPDKSGLPSDRFSAERTGGSVSTLTIQRTQQEDSAVYLCASSLKRGSGTEAFFGQGTRLTVV.